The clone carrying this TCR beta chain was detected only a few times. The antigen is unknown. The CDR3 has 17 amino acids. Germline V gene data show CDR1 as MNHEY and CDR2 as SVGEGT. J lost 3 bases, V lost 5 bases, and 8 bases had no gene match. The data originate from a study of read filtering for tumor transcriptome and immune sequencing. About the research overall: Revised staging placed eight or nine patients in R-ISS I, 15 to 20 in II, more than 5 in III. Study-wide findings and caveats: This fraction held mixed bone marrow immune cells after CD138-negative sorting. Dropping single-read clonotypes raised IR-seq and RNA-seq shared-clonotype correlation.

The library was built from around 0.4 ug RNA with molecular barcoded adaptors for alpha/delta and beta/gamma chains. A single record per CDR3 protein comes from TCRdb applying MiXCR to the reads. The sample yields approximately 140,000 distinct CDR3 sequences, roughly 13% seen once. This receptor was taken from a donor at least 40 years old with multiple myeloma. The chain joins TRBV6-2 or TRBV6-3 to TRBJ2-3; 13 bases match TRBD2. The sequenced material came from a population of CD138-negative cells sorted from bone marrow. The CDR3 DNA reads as TGTGCCAGCAGTCGCGTCAGACTAGCGGGAGGTACAGATACGCAGTATTTT. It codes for CASSRVRLAGGTDTQYF.